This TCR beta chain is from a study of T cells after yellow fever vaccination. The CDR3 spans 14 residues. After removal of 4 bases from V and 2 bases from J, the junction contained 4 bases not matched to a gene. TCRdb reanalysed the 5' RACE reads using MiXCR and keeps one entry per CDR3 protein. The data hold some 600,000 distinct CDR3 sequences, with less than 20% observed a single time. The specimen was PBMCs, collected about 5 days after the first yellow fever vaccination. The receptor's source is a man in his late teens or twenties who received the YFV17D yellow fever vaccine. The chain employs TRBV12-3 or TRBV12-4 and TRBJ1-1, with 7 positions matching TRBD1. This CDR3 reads CASSWGTVNTEAFF. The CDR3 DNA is TGTGCCAGCAGTTGGGGGACAGTTAACACTGAAGCTTTCTTT.